This TCR beta chain was obtained from a study of cytomegalovirus exposure and HLA in healthy donors. Turning to the study itself: About 179 million T cells yielded more than 90 million unique TCR beta sequences in earlier analysis.

CDR1 is SGDLS, CDR2 YYNGEE, per germline. With 0 bases removed from V and 2 bases from J, the gap between germline ends came to 6 bases. This CDR3 has 15 amino acids. With 60 Vbeta and 13 Jbeta primers, the PCR was carried out. The assay was immunoSEQ multiplex PCR, and TCRdb's table has in-frame clones only and misses some. The ten top clones account for roughly 1%, within a sample of 100,000 to 150,000 clones. On this clone itself: Its antigen is unknown.

Study-wide results and caveats: One variant, a missense change in DCLRE1C, was linked in a later analysis to TCR beta V- and J-gene trimming. Analysis was performed later, and it showed HLA-associated TCR beta chains to be more clonally expanded than equally common others.

V gene TRBV9 combines with J gene TRBJ2-6; the D gene is possibly TRBD1 (5 bases). The TCR was taken from a man in his late teens or twenties in good health and CMV-seronegative. Specimen: PBMCs. CDR3 nucleotide sequence: TGTGCCAGCAGCGTAGCCAGGGCTGGGGCCAACGTCCTGACTTTC. This gives the protein CASSVARAGANVLTF.